This T cell receptor beta chain was documented in a study of cytomegalovirus exposure and HLA in healthy donors. A multiplex PCR was run with 60 Vbeta primers and 13 Jbeta primers. Repertoires were generated with immunoSEQ multiplex PCR, while TCRdb's copy carries only in-frame clones and drops some. The sample gives around 110,000 clones, 60% to 85% of which show up once; around 1.7% is in the top ten. CDR3 length equals 14 residues. Germline-derived CDR1 and CDR2 are SGHRS and YFSETQ. Trimming cost V 0 bases and J 5 bases, with 8 bases left between them. Study-level findings and limits: Among TCR beta chains of equal frequency, HLA-associated ones were more clonally expanded in a later analysis. Prediction of most subjects' HLA-A and HLA-B alleles by TCR beta sequences was reportedly accurate. It was reported in a later analysis that an Asian-associated ancestry cluster showed fewer N-insertions than the approximately 700-donor mean. TCR association rates varied by HLA locus in a later analysis, with DRB1 highest and HLA-C lowest.

Notes on this clone: Its antigen remains unidentified.

The chain combines TRBV5-1 with TRBJ1-4; D gene uncertain. The source material was PBMCs. This clonotype was obtained from a woman between 18 and 29 years old in good health and CMV-seronegative. CDR3 DNA: TGCGCCAGCAGCTTGGACAGTAACAATGAAAAACTGTTTTTT. Its translation is CASSLDSNNEKLFF.